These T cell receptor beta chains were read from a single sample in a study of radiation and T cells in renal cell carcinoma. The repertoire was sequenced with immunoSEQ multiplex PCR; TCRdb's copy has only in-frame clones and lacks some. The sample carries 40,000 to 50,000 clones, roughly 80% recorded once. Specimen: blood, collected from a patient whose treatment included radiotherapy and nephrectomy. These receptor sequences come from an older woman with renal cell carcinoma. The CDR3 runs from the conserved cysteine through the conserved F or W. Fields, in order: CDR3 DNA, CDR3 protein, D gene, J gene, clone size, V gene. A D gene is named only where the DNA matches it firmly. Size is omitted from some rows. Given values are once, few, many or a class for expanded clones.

TGTGCCAGCAGTCGGACAGGGGAGTATGGCTACACCTTC	CASSRTGEYGYTF	TRBD1	TRBJ1-2	-	TRBV6-6
TGTGCCAGCAGCCTTACAGGGGGCGATGAGCAGTTCTTC	CASSLTGGDEQFF	TRBD1	TRBJ2-1	-	TRBV6-5
TGCGCCAGCAGCCTTAGCGGGGGGGCCGCGCCCCAAGAGACCCAGTACTTC	CASSLSGGAAPQETQYF	TRBD2	TRBJ2-5	-	TRBV5-1
TGTGCCAGCAGCCCCGAAAGGGACAGAAGGGGCTACACCTTC	CASSPERDRRGYTF	TRBD1	TRBJ1-2	once	TRBV6-5
TGTGCCAGCAGCTTATCGTTTCTTCCCCATGGCTACACCTTC	CASSLSFLPHGYTF	-	TRBJ1-2	-	TRBV7-9
TGCGCCAGCAGCACGCAACCGGGGGCCGTTTCACCCCTCCACTTT	CASSTQPGAVSPLHF	-	TRBJ1-6	-	TRBV5-1
TGTGCCAGCCAAAGACAGGGGGCCGACTATGGCTACACCTTC	CASQRQGADYGYTF	TRBD1	TRBJ1-2	-	TRBV19
TGTGCCAGCAGCGTCCGTGGGGCCCAAGAGACCCAGTACTTC	CASSVRGAQETQYF	-	TRBJ2-5	-	TRBV9
TGCGCCAGCACCGACAGGGGTTCCTCGGATACGCAGTATTTT	CASTDRGSSDTQYF	TRBD1	TRBJ2-3	-	TRBV10-2
TGTGCCAGTTCGACTGGGAACACTGAAGCTTTCTTT	CASSTGNTEAFF	-	TRBJ1-1	medium-sized	TRBV19
TGTGCCATCAGGAATACGGGACACCTAAACTATGGCTACACCTTC	CAIRNTGHLNYGYTF	-	TRBJ1-2	-	TRBV10-3
TGTGCCAGTAGTATGACTAGCCAGGAGACCCAGTACTTC	CASSMTSQETQYF	TRBD2	TRBJ2-5	-	TRBV19
TGTGCCAGCAGTTTATCAGGCGGGGGGGCCACAGATACGCAGTATTTT	CASSLSGGGATDTQYF	TRBD2	TRBJ2-3	-	TRBV27
TGTGCCTGCGGACAGGACATAATGCGCGAGCAGTACTTC	CACGQDIMREQYF	TRBD1	TRBJ2-7	-	TRBV30
TGTGCCACCAGCAGAGATCTAACTAGCGTAACCACCGGGGAGCTGTTTTTT	CATSRDLTSVTTGELFF	TRBD2	TRBJ2-2	once	TRBV15
TGTGCCTGGAGTGTACATGGGCTTGGCTACACCTTC	CAWSVHGLGYTF	-	TRBJ1-2	-	TRBV30
TGTGCCAGCAGCCAAACCTCCTTAGGGGGATATAATTCACCCCTCCACTTT	CASSQTSLGGYNSPLHF	-	TRBJ1-6	-	TRBV11-1
TGCGCCAGCAGCCAAGATGCCAGGGACACCGGGGAGCTGTTTTTT	CASSQDARDTGELFF	-	TRBJ2-2	-	TRBV4-1
TGCGCCAGCAGCGGGGACAGGGGCCGGTCCGAGCAGTACTTC	CASSGDRGRSEQYF	TRBD1	TRBJ2-7	-	TRBV5-1
TGTGCCAGCAGCTTACTAGCGGTGGGCACAGATACGCAGTATTTT	CASSLLAVGTDTQYF	TRBD2	TRBJ2-3	-	TRBV7-9
TGCGCCAGCAGCCAAGAGGCGGGGAACACAGATACGCAGTATTTT	CASSQEAGNTDTQYF	-	TRBJ2-3	-	TRBV4-1
TGTGCCAGCAGCGGGCAGCTCTACAGCGGGGCCACGGGAGAGACCCAGTACTTC	CASSGQLYSGATGETQYF	TRBD2	TRBJ2-5	once	TRBV5-4
TGCGCCAGCACTAGGGGCGCGATAGATACGCAGTATTTT	CASTRGAIDTQYF	-	TRBJ2-3	-	TRBV10-2
TGTGCCAGCAAAGGACAGGGGGTCCACGAGCAGTACTTC	CASKGQGVHEQYF	TRBD1	TRBJ2-7	once	TRBV27
TGTGCCAGCAGCTTATTCAACGAGTATTGGGCTGAAGCTTTCTTT	CASSLFNEYWAEAFF	-	TRBJ1-1	-	TRBV7-2
TGTGCCAGCAGGGGGCTTCGAGAGCAGTACTTC	CASRGLREQYF	-	TRBJ2-7	-	TRBV27
TGTGCCACCAGCAGAGACAGTTCTGGGACTGAAGCTTTCTTT	CATSRDSSGTEAFF	-	TRBJ1-1	once	TRBV15
TGTGCCACCAGCAGAGGTGGGCGGGTAGCGGTCCAAGAGACCCAGTACTTC	CATSRGGRVAVQETQYF	-	TRBJ2-5	-	TRBV15
TGTGCCAGCCTCGGGACTAGCGCTGACGGGGAGCTGTTTTTT	CASLGTSADGELFF	TRBD2	TRBJ2-2	-	TRBV6-1
TGTGCCAGTAACCCGACTCAGGGGTCATGGCAGCCCCAGCATTTT	CASNPTQGSWQPQHF	-	TRBJ1-5	-	TRBV19